The 2 T cell receptor beta chains presented below share a single source sample, sequenced in a study of T cell responses to AZD1222 COVID-19 vaccine. Clones were read by immunoSEQ multiplex PCR, and TCRdb kept only the in-frame ones, dropping some. The repertoire holds about 130,000 clones, over 90% seen once, with 0.75% to 0.95% in the top ten. Sequencing used peripheral blood, obtained on day 0 of AZD1222 vaccination. Receptor source: an adult in good health.

The sample holds one count of this clone. Because the CDR3's place on the DNA is in doubt, the DNA is left out and the CDR3 is given as listed by TCRdb. The chain combines TRBV7-6 with TRBJ1-4; the table calls TRBD1, which could not be checked here. Including both end residues, the CDR3 is 16 amino acids long. Germline V lookup: CDR1 SGHVS, CDR2 FNYEAQ. The CDR3 loop reads CASSFGPGQGPEKLFF.

This clone was recorded once. The CDR3 loop reads CASSLPRGLAGGTGKETQYF. CDR3 DNA: TGTGCCAGCAGCCTCCCGAGGGGACTAGCGGGGGGAACAGGGAAAGAGACCCAGTACTTC. This rearrangement joins TRBV3-1 (or the pseudogene TRBV3-2) to TRBJ2-5; 15 positions agree with TRBD2. This CDR3 has 20 residues. V shed 4 bases and J 3 bases; nucleotides not matched to a gene: 15. The germline V gene encodes CDR1 LGHDT and CDR2 YNNKEL (reference sequence).